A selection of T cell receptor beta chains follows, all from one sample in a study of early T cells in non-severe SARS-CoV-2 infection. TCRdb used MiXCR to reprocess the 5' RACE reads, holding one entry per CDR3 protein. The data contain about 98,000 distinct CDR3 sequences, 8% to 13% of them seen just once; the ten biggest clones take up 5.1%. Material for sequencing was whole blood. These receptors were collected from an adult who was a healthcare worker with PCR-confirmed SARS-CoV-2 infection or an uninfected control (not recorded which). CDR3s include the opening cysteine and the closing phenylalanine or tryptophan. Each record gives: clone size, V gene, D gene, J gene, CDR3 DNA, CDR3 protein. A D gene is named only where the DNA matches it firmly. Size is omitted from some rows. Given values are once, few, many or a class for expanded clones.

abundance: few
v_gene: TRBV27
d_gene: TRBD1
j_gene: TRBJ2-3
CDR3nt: TGTGCCAGCAGAAGACAGGGGGGAGGACACACAGATACGCAGTATTTT
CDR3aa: CASRRQGGGHTDTQYF

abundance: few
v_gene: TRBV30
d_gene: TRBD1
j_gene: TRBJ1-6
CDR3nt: TGTGCCTGGAGGGACCGACAGGGCTTGGATTTATATTCACCCCTCCACTTT
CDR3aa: CAWRDRQGLDLYSPLHF

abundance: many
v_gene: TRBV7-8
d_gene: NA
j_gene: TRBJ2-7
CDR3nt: TGTGCCAGCAGGCTCGTCGCCAGGGGGGAGACCTACGAGCAGTACTTC
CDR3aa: CASRLVARGETYEQYF

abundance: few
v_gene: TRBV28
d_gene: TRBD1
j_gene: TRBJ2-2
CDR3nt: TGTGCCAGCAGGGCGACAGGGGGGGCCGGGGAGCTGTTTTTT
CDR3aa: CASRATGGAGELFF

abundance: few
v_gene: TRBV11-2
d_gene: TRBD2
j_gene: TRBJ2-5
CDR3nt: TGTGCCAGCAGCCACGAAAGAGAAGCTAGCGGATTTTCCCGTAGAGAGACCCAGTACTTC
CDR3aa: CASSHEREASGFSRRETQYF

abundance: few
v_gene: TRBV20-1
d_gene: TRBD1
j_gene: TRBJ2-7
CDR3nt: TGCAGTGCTAGAAGGCAGGGGGACACCTACGAGCAGTACTTC
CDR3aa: CSARRQGDTYEQYF

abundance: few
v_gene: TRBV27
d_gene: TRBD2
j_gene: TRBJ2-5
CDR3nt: TGTGCCAGCAGCAGACCGGGACTAGCGGGAGAGACCCAGTACTTC
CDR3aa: CASSRPGLAGETQYF

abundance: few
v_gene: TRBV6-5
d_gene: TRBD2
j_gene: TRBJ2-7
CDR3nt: TGTGCCAGCAGTCCCGGGACTAAACGCGACGAGCAGTACTTC
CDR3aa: CASSPGTKRDEQYF

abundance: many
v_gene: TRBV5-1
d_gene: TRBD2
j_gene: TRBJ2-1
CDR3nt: TGCGCCAGCAGCCTACCTAGCGGGAGGGCCGATGAGCAGTTCTTC
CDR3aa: CASSLPSGRADEQFF

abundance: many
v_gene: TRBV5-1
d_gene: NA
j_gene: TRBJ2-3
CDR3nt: TGCGCCAGCAGGTTTGGGGGCGGCACAGATACGCAGTATTTT
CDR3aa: CASRFGGGTDTQYF

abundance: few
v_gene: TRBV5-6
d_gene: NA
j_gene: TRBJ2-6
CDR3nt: TGTGCCAGCAGCTTGGTTCGGACAGAACCTGGGGCCAACGTCCTGACTTTC
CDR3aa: CASSLVRTEPGANVLTF

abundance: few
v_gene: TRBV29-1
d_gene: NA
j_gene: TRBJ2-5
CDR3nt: TGCAGCGTTGAACCGAGGGGAAAAGAGACCCAGTACTTC
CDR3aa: CSVEPRGKETQYF

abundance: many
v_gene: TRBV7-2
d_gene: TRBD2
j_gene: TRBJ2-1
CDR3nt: TGTGCCAGCAGCTTAAACGGGGGGAATTACAATGAGCAGTTCTTC
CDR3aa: CASSLNGGNYNEQFF

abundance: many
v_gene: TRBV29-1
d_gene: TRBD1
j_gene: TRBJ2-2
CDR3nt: TGCAGCGTTTTTCAGGGGGCGCCCACCGGGGAGCTGTTTTTT
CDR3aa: CSVFQGAPTGELFF

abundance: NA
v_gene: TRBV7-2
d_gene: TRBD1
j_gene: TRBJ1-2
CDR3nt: TGTGCCAGCAGCTTAGGGCGACAGGGCCTCTATGGCTACACCTTC
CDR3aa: CASSLGRQGLYGYTF

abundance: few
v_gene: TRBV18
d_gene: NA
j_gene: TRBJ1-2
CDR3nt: TGTGCCAGCTCACCGGATATAACAGGAGGGATCTATGGCTACACCTTC
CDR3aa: CASSPDITGGIYGYTF

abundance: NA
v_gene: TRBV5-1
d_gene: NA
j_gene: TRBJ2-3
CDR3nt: TGCGCCAGCAGCTTGGGGGATACCACAGATACGCAGTATTTT
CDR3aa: CASSLGDTTDTQYF

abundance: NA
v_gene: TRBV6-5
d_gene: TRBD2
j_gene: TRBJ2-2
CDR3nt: TGTGCCAGCAGAAGGACTAGCGGGACTAACACCGGGGAGCTGTTTTTT
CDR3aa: CASRRTSGTNTGELFF

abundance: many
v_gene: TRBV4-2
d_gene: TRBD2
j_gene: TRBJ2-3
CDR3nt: TGTGCCAGCAGCCGAGAGCTAGCGGGAGTCACAGATACGCAGTATTTT
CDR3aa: CASSRELAGVTDTQYF

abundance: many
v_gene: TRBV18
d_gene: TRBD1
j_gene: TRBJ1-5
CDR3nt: TGTGCCAGCTCACCACCGCCAGGGGGGTTCAATCAGCCCCAGCATTTT
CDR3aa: CASSPPPGGFNQPQHF

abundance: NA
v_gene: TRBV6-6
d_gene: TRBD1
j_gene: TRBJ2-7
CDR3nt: TGTGCCAGCAGTTATGGACAGGGGCCCTACGAGCAGTACTTC
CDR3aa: CASSYGQGPYEQYF

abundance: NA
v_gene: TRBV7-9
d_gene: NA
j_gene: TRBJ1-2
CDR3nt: TGTGCCAGCAGCCGCCCCGGCGGGCTTAACTATGGCTACACCTTC
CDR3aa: CASSRPGGLNYGYTF

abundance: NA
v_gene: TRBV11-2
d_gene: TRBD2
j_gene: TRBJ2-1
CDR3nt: TGTGCCAGCAGCGGGACTAGCGCGGCCCAGTTCTTC
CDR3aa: CASSGTSAAQFF

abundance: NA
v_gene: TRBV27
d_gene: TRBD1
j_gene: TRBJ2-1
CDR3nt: TGTGCCAGCAGCCCGGGACAGGTCTACAATGAGCAGTTCTTC
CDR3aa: CASSPGQVYNEQFF

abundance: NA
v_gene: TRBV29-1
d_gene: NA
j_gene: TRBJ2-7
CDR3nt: TGCAGCGCCCCCGTGGGGTACGAGCAGTACTTC
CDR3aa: CSAPVGYEQYF

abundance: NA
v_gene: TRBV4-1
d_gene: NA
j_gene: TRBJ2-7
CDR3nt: TGCGCCAGCAGCCAAATAGTCGGAACCTACGAGCAGTACTTC
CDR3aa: CASSQIVGTYEQYF

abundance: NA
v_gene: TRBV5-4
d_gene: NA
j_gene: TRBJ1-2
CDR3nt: TGTGCCAGCAGCTTGATAGGGGATTTCGATGGCTACACCTTC
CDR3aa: CASSLIGDFDGYTF

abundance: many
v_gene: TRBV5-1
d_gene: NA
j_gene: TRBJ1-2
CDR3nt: TGCGCCAGCAGCTACACAGCTGCGGACTATGGCTACACCTTC
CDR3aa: CASSYTAADYGYTF

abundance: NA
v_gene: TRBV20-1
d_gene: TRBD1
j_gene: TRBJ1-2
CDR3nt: TGCAGTGTTCCGGGACAGGGGGTCTATGGCTACACCTTC
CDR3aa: CSVPGQGVYGYTF

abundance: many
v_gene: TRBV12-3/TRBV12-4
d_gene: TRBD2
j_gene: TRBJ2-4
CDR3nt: TGTGCCAGCAGGCTAGCGGGGGGTAACATTCAGTACTTC
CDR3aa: CASRLAGGNIQYF

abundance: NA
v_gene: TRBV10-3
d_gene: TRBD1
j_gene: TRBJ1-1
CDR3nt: TGTGCCATCAGTGCTGCGGACAGGGTGAACACTGAAGCTTTCTTT
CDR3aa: CAISAADRVNTEAFF